This entry lists 6 T cell receptor beta chains sequenced from one sample in a study of memory CD4+ T cells and cytomegalovirus serostatus. Single viable CD3+CD4+CD8-CD45RO+ cells were sorted as the memory CD4+ T cells. TCRdb's copy holds only in-frame clones and misses some; the assay was immunoSEQ multiplex PCR. Seen here are 35,000 to 40,000 clones, less than 80% observed once, and the top ten hold roughly 5.2%. Material: memory CD4+ T cells from blood. Every receptor here comes from an adult in good health and CMV-seropositive.

This clone was observed a single time. The chain couples TRBV25-1 to TRBJ1-1; D might be TRBD1 (5 bases). CDR1 is MGHDK and CDR2 is SYGVNS in the germline V gene. V lost 5 bases and J lost 0, with 13 bases in between. This CDR3 has 15 residues. CDR3 coding DNA: TGTGCCAGCAGTAGCCAGGGAATCATGAACACTGAAGCTTTCTTT. Its translation is CASSSQGIMNTEAFF.

The chain is built from TRBV9 and TRBJ2-7; 10 nucleotides match TRBD1. The CDR3 sequence is 15 residues long. CDR1 is SGDLS and CDR2 is YYNGEE in the germline V gene. The V gene end was trimmed by 3 bases and the J gene end by 3 bases; junction bases not matched to a gene: 6. CDR3 residues: CASSEGQGLDYEQYF. Here the CDR3 DNA reads TGTGCCAGCAGCGAGGGACAGGGGTTGGACTACGAGCAGTACTTC. Together with reference TRBV9 and TRBJ2-7, the CDR3 gives the full variable domain: DSGVTQTPKHLITATGQRVTLRCSPRSGDLSVYWYQQSLDQGLQFLIQYYNGEERAKGNILERFSAQQFPDLHSELNLSSLELGDSALYFCASSEGQGLDYEQYFGPGTRLTVT.

The chain employs TRBV4-3 and TRBJ1-2; 9 nucleotides line up with TRBD1. CDR3 length equals 18 residues. J was trimmed by 4 bases and V by 3 bases; bases with no gene match: 15. Germline loops: CDR1 LGHNA, CDR2 YSLEER. The chain's CDR3 is CASSQDRGIVNPAYGYTF. The CDR3 nucleotides are TGCGCCAGCAGCCAGGACAGGGGAATTGTAAACCCGGCCTATGGCTACACCTTC.

Here the CDR3 DNA reads TGTGCCAGCAGTCTTGGGACAGCCCGAGGTCAGCCCCAGCATTTT. Translation: CASSLGTARGQPQHF. The chain links TRBV28 to TRBJ1-5; TRBD1 matches 7 bases. This CDR3 comprises 15 residues. V shed 5 bases, J shed 6 bases, and the junction held 10 bases outside the gene matches. Germline V gene sequence: CDR1 MDHEN, CDR2 SYDVKM.

The chain combines TRBV20-1 with TRBJ1-2; D remains unclear. Trimming took off 6 bases at V and 6 bases at J, with 11 bases between the two ends. This CDR3 has 11 amino acids. Looked up from germline, CDR1 is DFQATT and CDR2 is SNEGSKA (reference sequence). CDR3: CSADVWDGYTF. The CDR3 coding sequence is TGCAGTGCCGACGTATGGGATGGCTACACCTTC.

This clone was found a few times. The genes are TRBV12-5 and TRBJ2-7, with 7 bases lining up with TRBD2. CDR3 length: 16 amino acids. Germline loops: CDR1 LGHNT, CDR2 FRNRAP. The junction had 9 bases not matched to a gene; V was cut back by 2 bases and J by 2 bases. Written as DNA, the CDR3 is TGTGCTAGTGGTTTGCGGACACCTAGCGGTCCCTACGAGCAGTACTTC. Protein: CASGLRTPSGPYEQYF.